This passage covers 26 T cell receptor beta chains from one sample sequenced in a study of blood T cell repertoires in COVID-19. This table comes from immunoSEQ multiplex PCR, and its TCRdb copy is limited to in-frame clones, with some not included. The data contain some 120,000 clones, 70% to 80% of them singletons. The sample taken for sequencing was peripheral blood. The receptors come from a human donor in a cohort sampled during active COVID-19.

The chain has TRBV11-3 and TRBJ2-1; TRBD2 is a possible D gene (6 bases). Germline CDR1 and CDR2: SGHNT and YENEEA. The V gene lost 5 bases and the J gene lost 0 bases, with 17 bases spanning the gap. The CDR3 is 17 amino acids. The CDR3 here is CASSTSRGTRSYNEQFF. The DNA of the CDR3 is TGTGCCAGCAGCACTTCTCGGGGGACGCGCTCCTACAATGAGCAGTTCTTC.

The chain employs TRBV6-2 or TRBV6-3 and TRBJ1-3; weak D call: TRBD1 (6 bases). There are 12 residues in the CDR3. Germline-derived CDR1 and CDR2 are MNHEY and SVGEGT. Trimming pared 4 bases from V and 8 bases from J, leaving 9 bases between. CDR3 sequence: CASSSRGDTIYF. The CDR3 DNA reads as TGTGCCAGCAGTTCCAGGGGAGACACCATATATTTT.

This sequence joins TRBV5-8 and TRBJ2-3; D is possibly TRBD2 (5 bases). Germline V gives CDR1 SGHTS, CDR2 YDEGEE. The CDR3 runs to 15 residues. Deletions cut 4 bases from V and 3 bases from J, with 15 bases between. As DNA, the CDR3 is TGTGCCAGCAGCCGCCCTACCTCGGGGACAGATACGCAGTATTTT. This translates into CASSRPTSGTDTQYF. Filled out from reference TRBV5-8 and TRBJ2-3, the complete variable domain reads EAGVTQSPTHLIKTRGQQATLRCSPISGHTSVYWYQQALGLGLQFLLWYDEGEERNRGNFPPRFSGRQFPNYSSELNVNALELEDSALYLCASSRPTSGTDTQYFGPGTRLTVL.

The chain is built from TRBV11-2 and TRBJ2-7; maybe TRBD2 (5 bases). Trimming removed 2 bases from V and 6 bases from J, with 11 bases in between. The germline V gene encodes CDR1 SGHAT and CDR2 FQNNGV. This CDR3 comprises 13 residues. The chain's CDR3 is CASSLQIRGEQYF. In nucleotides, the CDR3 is TGTGCCAGCAGCTTACAGATCCGGGGCGAGCAGTACTTC. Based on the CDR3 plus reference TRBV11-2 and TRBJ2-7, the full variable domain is EAGVAQSPRYKIIEKRQSVAFWCNPISGHATLYWYQQILGQGPKLLIQFQNNGVVDDSQLPKDRFSAERLKGVDSTLKIQPAKLEDSAVYLCASSLQIRGEQYFGPGTRLTVT.

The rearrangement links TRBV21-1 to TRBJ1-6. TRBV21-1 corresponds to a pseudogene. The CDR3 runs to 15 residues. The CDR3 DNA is TGTGCCAGCACCAAAAGCTGGGGGGGAAAATCACCCCTCCACTTT. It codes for CASTKSWGGKSPLHF.

The CDR3 protein is CASSPQNNYGYTF. CDR3 nucleotides: TGTGCCAGCAGCCCCCAGAATAACTATGGCTACACCTTC. This chain connects TRBV3-1 (or the pseudogene TRBV3-2) to TRBJ1-2; D remains unclear. The V end was cut by 4 bases, the J end by 1 base, with 7 bases between. This CDR3 has 13 residues. Per germline, CDR1 LGHDT and CDR2 YNNKEL (reference sequence).

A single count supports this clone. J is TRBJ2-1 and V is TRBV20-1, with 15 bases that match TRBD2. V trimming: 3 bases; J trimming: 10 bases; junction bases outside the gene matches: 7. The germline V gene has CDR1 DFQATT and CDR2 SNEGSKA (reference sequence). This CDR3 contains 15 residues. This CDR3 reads CSASSPGTSGREQFF. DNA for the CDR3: TGCAGTGCTAGTTCCCCCGGGACTAGCGGGAGGGAGCAGTTCTTC.

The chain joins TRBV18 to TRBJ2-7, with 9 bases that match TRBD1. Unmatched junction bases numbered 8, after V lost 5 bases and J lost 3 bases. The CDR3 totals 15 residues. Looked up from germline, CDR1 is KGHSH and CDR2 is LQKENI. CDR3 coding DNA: TGTGCCAGCTCAACACAACAGGGGGCTCTCTACGAGCAGTACTTC. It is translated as CASSTQQGALYEQYF. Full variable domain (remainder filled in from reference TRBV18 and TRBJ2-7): NAGVMQNPRHLVRRRGQEARLRCSPMKGHSHVYWYRQLPEEGLKFMVYLQKENIIDESGMPKERFSAEFPKEGPSILRIQQVVRGDSAAYFCASSTQQGALYEQYFGPGTRLTVT.

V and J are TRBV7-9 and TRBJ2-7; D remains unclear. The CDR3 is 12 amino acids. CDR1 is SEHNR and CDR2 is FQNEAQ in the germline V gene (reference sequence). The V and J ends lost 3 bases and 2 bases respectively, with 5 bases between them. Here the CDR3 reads CASSLSAYEQYF. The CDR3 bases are TGTGCCAGCAGCTTGAGTGCCTACGAGCAGTACTTC.

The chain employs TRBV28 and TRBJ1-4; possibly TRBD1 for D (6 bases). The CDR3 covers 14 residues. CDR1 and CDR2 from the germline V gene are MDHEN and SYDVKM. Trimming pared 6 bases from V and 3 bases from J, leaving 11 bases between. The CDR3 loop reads CASRGGGANEKLFF. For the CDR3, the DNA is TGTGCCAGCAGGGGAGGGGGGGCTAATGAAAAACTGTTTTTT.

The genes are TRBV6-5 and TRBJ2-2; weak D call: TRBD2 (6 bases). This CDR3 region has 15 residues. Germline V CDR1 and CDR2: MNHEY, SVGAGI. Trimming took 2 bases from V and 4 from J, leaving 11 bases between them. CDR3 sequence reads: CASSYAGKGTGELFF. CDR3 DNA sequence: TGTGCCAGCAGTTACGCGGGGAAGGGCACCGGGGAGCTGTTTTTT.

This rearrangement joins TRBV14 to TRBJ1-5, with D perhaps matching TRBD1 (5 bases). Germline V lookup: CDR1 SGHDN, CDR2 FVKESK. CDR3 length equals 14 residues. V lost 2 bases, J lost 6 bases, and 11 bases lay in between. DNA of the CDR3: TGTGCCAGCAGCCAACAGGGAATCGGTCAGCCCCAGCATTTT. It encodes CASSQQGIGQPQHF.

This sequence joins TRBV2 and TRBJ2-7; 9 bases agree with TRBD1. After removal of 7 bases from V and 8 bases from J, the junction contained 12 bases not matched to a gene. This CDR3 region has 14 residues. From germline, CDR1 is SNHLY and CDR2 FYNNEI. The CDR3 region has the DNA TGTGCCAGCAACTCGGGACAGGGAGTAGAAAAGCAGTACTTC. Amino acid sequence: CASNSGQGVEKQYF.

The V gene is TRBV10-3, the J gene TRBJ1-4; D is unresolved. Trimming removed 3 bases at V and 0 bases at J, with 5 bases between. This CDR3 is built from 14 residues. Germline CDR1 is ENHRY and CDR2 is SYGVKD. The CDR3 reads CAISDPATNEKLFF. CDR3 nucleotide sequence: TGTGCCATCAGTGACCCCGCAACTAATGAAAAACTGTTTTTT.

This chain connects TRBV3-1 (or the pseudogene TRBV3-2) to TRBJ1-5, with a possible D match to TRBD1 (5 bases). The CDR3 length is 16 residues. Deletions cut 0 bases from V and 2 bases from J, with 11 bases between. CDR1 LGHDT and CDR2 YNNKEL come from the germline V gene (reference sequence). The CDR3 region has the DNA TGTGCCAGCAGCCAAGATGGGGGGAAATGCAATCAGCCCCAGCATTTT. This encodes CASSQDGGKCNQPQHF.

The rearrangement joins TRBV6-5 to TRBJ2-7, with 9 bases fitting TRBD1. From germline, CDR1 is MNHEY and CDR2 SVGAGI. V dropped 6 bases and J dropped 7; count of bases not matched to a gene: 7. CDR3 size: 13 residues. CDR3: CASRRTGGAEQYF. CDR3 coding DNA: TGTGCCAGCAGACGAACAGGGGGCGCGGAGCAGTACTTC.

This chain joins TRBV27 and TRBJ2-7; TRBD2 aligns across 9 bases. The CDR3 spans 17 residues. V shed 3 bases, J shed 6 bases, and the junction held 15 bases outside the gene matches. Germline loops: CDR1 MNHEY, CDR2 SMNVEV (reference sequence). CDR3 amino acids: CASSFLPVSGSVSEQYF. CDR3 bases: TGTGCCAGCAGTTTCCTACCAGTTAGCGGGAGTGTTAGCGAGCAGTACTTC.

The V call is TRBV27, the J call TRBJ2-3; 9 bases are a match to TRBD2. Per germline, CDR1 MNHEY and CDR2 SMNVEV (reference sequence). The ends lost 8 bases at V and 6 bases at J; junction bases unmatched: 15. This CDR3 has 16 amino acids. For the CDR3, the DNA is TGTGCCAGCCGACCGGGACTAGCTCACATCGGGGATACGCAGTATTTT. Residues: CASRPGLAHIGDTQYF.

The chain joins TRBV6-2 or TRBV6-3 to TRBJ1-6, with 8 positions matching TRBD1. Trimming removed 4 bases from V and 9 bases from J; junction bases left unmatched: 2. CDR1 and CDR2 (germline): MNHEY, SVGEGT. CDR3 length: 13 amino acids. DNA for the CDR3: TGTGCCAGCAGTTCGACAGGGGTTTCACCCCTCCACTTT. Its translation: CASSSTGVSPLHF.

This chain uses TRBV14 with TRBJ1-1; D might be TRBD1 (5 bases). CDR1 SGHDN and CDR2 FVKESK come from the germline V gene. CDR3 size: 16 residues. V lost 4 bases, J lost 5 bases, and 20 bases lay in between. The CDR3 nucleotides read TGTGCCAGCAGCCCTGGAGGGCGGGGGGGGTTAACTGAAGCTTTCTTT. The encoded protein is CASSPGGRGGLTEAFF.

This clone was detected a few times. The CDR3 DNA reads TGTGCCAGCAGTTTCGACAGGCTCTCCTACGAGCAGTACTTC. It yields the protein CASSFDRLSYEQYF. This rearrangement joins TRBV27 to TRBJ2-7, with a possible D match to TRBD1 (6 bases). This CDR3 is 14 amino acids long. Germline V gene sequence: CDR1 MNHEY, CDR2 SMNVEV (reference sequence). Trimming stripped 3 bases from V and 0 bases from J, with 9 bases between.

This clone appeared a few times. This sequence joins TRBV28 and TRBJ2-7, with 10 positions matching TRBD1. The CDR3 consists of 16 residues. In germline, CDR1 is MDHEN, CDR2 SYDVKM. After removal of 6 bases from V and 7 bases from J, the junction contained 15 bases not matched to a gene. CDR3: CASSPTGGEDSAEQYF. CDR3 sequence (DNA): TGTGCCAGCAGCCCGACAGGGGGCGAGGATTCGGCTGAGCAGTACTTC.

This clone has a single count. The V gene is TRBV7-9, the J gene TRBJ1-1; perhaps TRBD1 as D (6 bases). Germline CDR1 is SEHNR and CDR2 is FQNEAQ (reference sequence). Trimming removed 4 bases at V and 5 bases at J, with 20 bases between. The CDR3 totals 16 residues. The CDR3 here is CASSSLRGARGTEAFF. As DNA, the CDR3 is TGTGCCAGCAGCTCCCTTCGGGGGGCGCGCGGGACTGAAGCTTTCTTT.

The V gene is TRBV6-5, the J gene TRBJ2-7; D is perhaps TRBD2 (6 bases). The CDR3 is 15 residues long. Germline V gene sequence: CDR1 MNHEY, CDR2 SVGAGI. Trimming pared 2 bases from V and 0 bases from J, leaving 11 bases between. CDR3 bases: TGTGCCAGCAGTTACGGGGGGATAAACTCCTACGAGCAGTACTTC. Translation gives CASSYGGINSYEQYF.

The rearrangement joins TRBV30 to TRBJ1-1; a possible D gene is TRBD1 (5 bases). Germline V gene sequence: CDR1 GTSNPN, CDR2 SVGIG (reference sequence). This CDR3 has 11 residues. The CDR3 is CASTVGTEAFF. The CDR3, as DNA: TGTGCATCGACAGTAGGCACTGAAGCTTTCTTT.

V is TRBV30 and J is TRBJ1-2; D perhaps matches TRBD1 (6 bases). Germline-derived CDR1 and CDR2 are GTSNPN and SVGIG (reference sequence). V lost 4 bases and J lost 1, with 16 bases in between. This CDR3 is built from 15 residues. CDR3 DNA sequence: TGTGCCTGGACCGCGTTAACAGGGATTAACTATGGCTACACCTTC. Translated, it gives CAWTALTGINYGYTF.